The source of this T cell receptor beta chain is a study of blood T cell repertoires in COVID-19. Germline V CDR1 and CDR2: SGDLS, YYNGEE. V dropped 4 bases and J dropped 0; count of bases not matched to a gene: 6. This CDR3 spans 15 amino acids. The method was immunoSEQ multiplex PCR; TCRdb's version includes in-frame clones alone and lacks a portion of them. Of under 200,000 clones listed, roughly 84% were seen once; the top ten hold 10% to 15%. J is TRBJ2-5 and V is TRBV9, with 7 bases matching TRBD1. The receptor's source is a woman aged 60-70 years who had recovered from COVID-19. The sequenced sample consisted of PBMCs or T cells enriched from blood (not recorded which). The CDR3 sequence: CASSPGQLYQETQYF. Here the CDR3 DNA reads TGTGCCAGCAGCCCGGGACAGCTATACCAAGAGACCCAGTACTTC. The whole variable domain, filled in from reference TRBV9 and TRBJ2-5, reads DSGVTQTPKHLITATGQRVTLRCSPRSGDLSVYWYQQSLDQGLQFLIQYYNGEERAKGNILERFSAQQFPDLHSELNLSSLELGDSALYFCASSPGQLYQETQYFGPGTRLLVL.